This section outlines one TCR beta chain sequence together with its context. This sample is drawn from a study of blood T cell repertoires in COVID-19. Across the study: The analysed material was cDNA or gDNA that came from T cells, B-cell-depleted T cells, or PBMCs.

The germline V gene encodes CDR1 SGDLS and CDR2 YYNGEE. The CDR3 contains 15 residues. V dropped 2 bases and J dropped 2; count of bases not matched to a gene: 6. Per the original data handling: The assay estimated nucleated cells by amplifying reference gene primers. Profiling relied on immunoSEQ multiplex PCR, and the TCRdb table lists in-frame clones only, not all of them. V, J and clone size are taken as reported in that table, and D and trimming were inferred from the DNA itself. The repertoire holds 50,000 or so clones, with around 86% as singletons. The receptor was derived from an elderly woman with acute or convalescent COVID-19. Specimen: peripheral blood. V gene TRBV9 combines with J gene TRBJ2-7; 8 bases are a match to TRBD1. The CDR3 is CASSVSTGDAYEQYF. The CDR3 DNA follows: TGTGCCAGCAGCGTGTCGACAGGGGATGCCTACGAGCAGTACTTC.